A selection of T cell receptor beta chains follows, all from one sample in a study of T cells in Graves' hyperthyroidism and ophthalmopathy. TCRdb re-called the multiplex PCR reads through MiXCR, storing one row per CDR3 protein. The table records 500,000 to 800,000 distinct CDR3 sequences, approximately 42% of them present only once. The sample comprised peripheral blood or thyroid tissue (not recorded which). Receptors were obtained from an adult man with Graves' disease, either hyperthyroidism or ophthalmopathy (not recorded which). The CDR3 runs from the conserved cysteine through the conserved F or W. Each record gives: D gene, V gene, J gene, clone size, CDR3 DNA, CDR3 protein. The D gene is left open where the match is weak. Size is omitted from some rows. Given values are once, few, many or a class for expanded clones.

.	TRBV7-2	TRBJ1-1	.	TGTGCCAGCAGCCAACCGGGACACAACACTGAAGCTTTCTTT	CASSQPGHNTEAFF
.	TRBV27	TRBJ1-1	.	TGTGCCACCCGGCCCTATCTGTTGGTGAACACTGAAGCTTTCTTT	CATRPYLLVNTEAFF
.	TRBV7-9	TRBJ1-1	.	TGCGCCAGCAGCACCAGGGTAGGGTTTGACACTGAAGCTTTCTTT	CASSTRVGFDTEAFF
TRBD1	TRBV24-1	TRBJ1-2	.	TGTGCCACCAGTGATCGGACAGGTTACACCTTC	CATSDRTGYTF
.	TRBV25-1	TRBJ1-4	.	TGTGCCAGCACCGCAACTAATGAAAAACTGTTTTTT	CASTATNEKLFF
.	TRBV7-3	TRBJ2-2	.	TGCGCCAGCAGCCAAGATTTAACAGCGAACACCGGGGAGCTGTTTTTT	CASSQDLTANTGELFF
.	TRBV2	TRBJ1-5	many	TGTGCCAGCAGTGAAGATGGCAGGGTCCATTTT	CASSEDGRVHF
.	TRBV25-1	TRBJ1-4	.	TGTGCCTGGAGCTCGGCTAATGAAAAACTGTTTTTT	CAWSSANEKLFF
TRBD1	TRBV2	TRBJ1-2	once	TGTGCCAGCACGAGGGGGCTCTATGGCTACACCTTC	CASTRGLYGYTF
TRBD2	TRBV20-1	TRBJ2-5	many	TGCAGTGCTAGCCCGACTAGCGGGATCGCGGAGACCCAGTACTTC	CSASPTSGIAETQYF
.	TRBV11-2	TRBJ2-5	few	TGTGCCAGCAGAAAAATCCGCAGGGGTGTGACCGAGACCCAGTACTTC	CASRKIRRGVTETQYF
.	TRBV19	TRBJ1-2	.	TGTGCCAGCTCACCAGTAAGCGGGTCCTCAGGAGTCTACACCTTC	CASSPVSGSSGVYTF
.	TRBV2	TRBJ1-3	.	TGTGCCAGCAGTGAGCAGGGGAACCCATACGGAAACACCATATATTTT	CASSEQGNPYGNTIYF
TRBD1	TRBV7-9	TRBJ1-2	.	TGTGCCAGCAGTTTAGGGACAGGGGTATCGGGCGGCTACACCTTC	CASSLGTGVSGGYTF
TRBD1	TRBV7-8	TRBJ1-6	.	TGTGCCAGTAGTAACGGACCGGGACAGGGAAGTCGGATCTATAATTCACCCCTCCACTTT	CASSNGPGQGSRIYNSPLHF
.	TRBV7-8	TRBJ1-1	.	TGTGCCAGCAGCCGTGGTGAGGGCTTGAACACTGAAGCTTTCTTT	CASSRGEGLNTEAFF
.	TRBV10-3	TRBJ1-6	.	TGTGCCGGCAGTTACTCGGCAGGGCCCCTCCACTTT	CAGSYSAGPLHF
TRBD1	TRBV19	TRBJ1-6	once	TGTGCCAGTAGTATGGGACAGGGCCGTAATTCACCCCTCCACTTT	CASSMGQGRNSPLHF
.	TRBV20-1	TRBJ1-1	.	TGCAGTGCTAATACAGGGACAAACACTGAAGCTTTCTTT	CSANTGTNTEAFF
TRBD1	TRBV3-1	TRBJ2-7	.	TGTGCCAGCAGCCAGGTCGACAGGGACGAGCAGTACTTC	CASSQVDRDEQYF
TRBD1	TRBV7-9	TRBJ1-6	.	TGTGCCAGCACCGACAGGGGAGGTGGATCACCCCTCCACTTT	CASTDRGGGSPLHF
.	TRBV7-2	TRBJ2-7	many	TGTGCCAGCAGCTGGGCAGGGGACTACGAGCAGTACTTC	CASSWAGDYEQYF
.	TRBV19	TRBJ2-7	.	TGTGCCAGTAGTATCGGTCTAGCATCCGAGCAGTACTTC	CASSIGLASEQYF
.	TRBV7-2	TRBJ1-1	few	TGTGCCAGCGCAAAGGGGGGACACCTGAACACTGAAGCTTTCTTT	CASAKGGHLNTEAFF
.	TRBV12-3/TRBV12-4	TRBJ2-5	few	TGTGCCAGCAGTGAAGGAATAGGGTTCATCGGGACCCAGTACTTC	CASSEGIGFIGTQYF
.	TRBV7-8	TRBJ1-6	few	TGTGCCAGCAGTCCCTATGATTCACCCCTCCACTTT	CASSPYDSPLHF
TRBD2	TRBV15	TRBJ2-7	.	TGTGCCACCAGCAGACCGGGACTAGCGGGAGGCGAGCAGTACTTC	CATSRPGLAGGEQYF
.	TRBV19	TRBJ1-2	.	TGTGCCAGTAGTTCGGCAGGGATGTTCTATGGCTACACCTTC	CASSSAGMFYGYTF